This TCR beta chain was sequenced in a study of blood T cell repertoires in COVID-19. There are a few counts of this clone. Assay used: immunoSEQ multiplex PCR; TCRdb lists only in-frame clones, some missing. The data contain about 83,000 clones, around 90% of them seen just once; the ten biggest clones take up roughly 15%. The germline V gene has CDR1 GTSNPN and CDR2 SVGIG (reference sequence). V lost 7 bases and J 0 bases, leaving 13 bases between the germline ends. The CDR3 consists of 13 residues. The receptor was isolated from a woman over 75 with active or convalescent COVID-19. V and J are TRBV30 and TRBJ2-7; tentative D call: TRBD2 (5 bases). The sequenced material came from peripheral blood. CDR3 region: CASHSSSSYEQYF. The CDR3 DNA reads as TGTGCCTCCCATTCTAGCAGCTCCTACGAGCAGTACTTC. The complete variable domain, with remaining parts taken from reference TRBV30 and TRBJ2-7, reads SQTIHQWPATLVQPVGSPLSLECTVEGTSNPNLYWYRQAAGRGLQLLFYSVGIGQISSEVPQNLSASRPQDRQFILSSKKLLLSDSGFYLCASHSSSSYEQYFGPGTRLTVT.